This TCR beta chain is drawn from a study of blood T cell repertoires in COVID-19. This CDR3 is 17 amino acids long. Germline assignment: CDR1 SGHTA and CDR2 FQGNSA. J was trimmed by 8 bases and V by 0 bases; bases with no gene match: 7. All enrollees were about 18 to 89 years old and from about 25 US areas. Libraries were prepared by immunoSEQ multiplex PCR; TCRdb keeps only in-frame clonotypes and omits some of them. The table includes roughly 380,000 clones, roughly 87% detected once. This clonotype was obtained from a woman in her thirties who had recovered from COVID-19. The gene calls are TRBV7-2 and TRBJ2-1, with 13 nucleotides matching TRBD2. Source material: PBMCs or T cells enriched from blood (not recorded which). The CDR3 DNA reads as TGTGCCAGCAGCTTAGCAAGATGGACTAGCGGGGGCGATGAGCAGTTCTTC. Amino acids: CASSLARWTSGGDEQFF.